The 26 T cell receptor beta chains given below trace back to one sample, sequenced in a study of beta chain features in type 1 diabetes. Study conclusions and caveats: People with Type 1 diabetes carried modestly yet significantly shorter TCRB CDR3s in all four CD4+ subsets.

The sequenced template was cDNA made from the entire isolated RNA. Measured with immunoSEQ multiplex PCR; TCRdb has only the in-frame clones, and not every one. The sample lists nearly 700,000 clones; over 10% were seen once. The antigens these receptors bind are not known. The specimen sequenced was naive CD4+ T cells from blood. Receptors originate from a man between 18 and 29 years old with type 1 diabetes.

This clone was found a few times. The V gene is TRBV5-1, the J gene TRBJ2-2; no firm D call. CDR1 and CDR2 from the germline V gene are SGHRS and YFSETQ. The CDR3 covers 13 residues. V was cut by 0 bases and J by 10 bases, with 10 bases left in between. The CDR3 bases are TGCGCCAGCAGCTTGGCCGTGGGATCGGAGCTGTTTTTT. This gives the protein CASSLAVGSELFF.

The chain uses TRBV5-1 and TRBJ2-3, with D perhaps matching TRBD2 (6 bases). Germline V CDR1 and CDR2: SGHRS, YFSETQ. CDR3 size: 14 residues. Trimming left V 4 bases short and J 5 bases short, with 14 bases between. CDR3 sequence (DNA): TGCGCCAGCAGCGGGAGGACAACTTTAGATACGCAGTATTTT. Translated: CASSGRTTLDTQYF.

This clone was seen only a few times. V usage is TRBV14 and J usage is TRBJ1-3; no firm D call. Looked up from germline, CDR1 is SGHDN and CDR2 is FVKESK. Trimming pared 0 bases from V and 4 bases from J, leaving 4 bases between. The CDR3 has 13 residues. CDR3 in amino acids: CASSQEIGNTIYF. In DNA form, the CDR3 reads TGTGCCAGCAGCCAAGAAATAGGAAACACCATATATTTT.

The chain combines TRBV7-2 with TRBJ2-1; 9 bases map to TRBD1. Looked up from germline, CDR1 is SGHTA and CDR2 is FQGNSA. The CDR3 extends over 15 amino acids. V dropped 3 bases and J dropped 2; count of bases not matched to a gene: 2. In DNA, the CDR3 is TGTGCCAGCAGCTTGGACAGGGGAGCCTACAATGAGCAGTTCTTC. Translating gives CASSLDRGAYNEQFF.

This clone came up a few times. The V call is TRBV7-9, the J call TRBJ1-6; D ambiguous. This CDR3 comprises 14 residues. V was pared by 0 bases and J by 7 bases, with 7 bases between. CDR1 and CDR2 (germline): SEHNR, FQNEAQ (reference sequence). CDR3 DNA: TGTGCCAGCAGCTTAGCCTACACCAATTCACCCCTCCACTTT. Amino acid sequence: CASSLAYTNSPLHF.

J is TRBJ1-4 and V is TRBV5-1, with 9 bases fitting TRBD1. Germline CDR1 is SGHRS and CDR2 is YFSETQ. The CDR3 has 15 residues. J lost 3 bases, V lost 4 bases, and 4 bases had no gene match. CDR3 DNA: TGCGCCAGCAGCAGACAGGGGGTGTCTAATGAAAAACTGTTTTTT. Its protein product is CASSRQGVSNEKLFF.

The sample holds a few counts of this clone. V is TRBV11-1 and J is TRBJ2-7; D may be TRBD1 (5 bases). This CDR3 has 15 residues. Germline CDR1 SGHAT, CDR2 FQDESV (reference sequence). Trimming stripped 0 bases from V and 3 bases from J, with 12 bases between. This chain's CDR3 is CASSLAAGNGYEQYF. CDR3 in DNA: TGTGCCAGCAGCTTAGCTGCAGGGAACGGCTACGAGCAGTACTTC.

This clone was seen a few times. The CDR3 protein is CASSVYSSPTDTQYF. The CDR3 bases are TGTGCCAGCAGCGTATACAGTTCCCCCACAGATACGCAGTATTTT. The chain recombines TRBV9 with TRBJ2-3; D gene unclear. Trimming removed 1 base at V and 2 bases at J, with 11 bases between. This CDR3 has 15 amino acids. Germline CDR1 and CDR2: SGDLS and YYNGEE.

This clone was detected a few times. CDR3 region: CASSPQDDYGYTF. CDR3 in DNA: TGTGCCAGCAGCCCTCAGGACGACTATGGCTACACCTTC. The chain combines TRBV11-2 with TRBJ1-2; D is unclear. V gave up 5 bases and J gave up 3 bases, with 10 bases separating them. Per the germline V gene, CDR1 is SGHAT and CDR2 is FQNNGV. The CDR3 sequence is 13 residues long. Full variable domain (outside the CDR3, taken from reference TRBV11-2 and TRBJ1-2): EAGVAQSPRYKIIEKRQSVAFWCNPISGHATLYWYQQILGQGPKLLIQFQNNGVVDDSQLPKDRFSAERLKGVDSTLKIQPAKLEDSAVYLCASSPQDDYGYTFGSGTRLTVV.

This clone was observed at least ten times. The J gene is TRBJ2-5, the V gene TRBV30; tentative D call: TRBD2 (5 bases). V was trimmed by 1 base and J by 5 bases, leaving 11 bases between them. Per the germline V gene, CDR1 is GTSNPN and CDR2 is SVGIG (reference sequence). The CDR3 is made up of 13 amino acids. The CDR3 is CAWSGSSEETQYF. In DNA form, the CDR3 reads TGTGCCTGGAGTGGGAGTAGCGAGGAGACCCAGTACTTC.

The table lists this clone with a few counts. The V and J genes are TRBV5-6 and TRBJ2-3; unclear D gene. The CDR3 covers 15 residues. CDR1 and CDR2 (germline): SGHDT, YYEEEE. Trimming pared 4 bases from V and 4 bases from J, leaving 16 bases between. CDR3 in amino acids: CASSLGWPTPDTQYF. The CDR3 bases are TGTGCCAGCAGCCTAGGATGGCCCACTCCAGATACGCAGTATTTT.

The CDR3 loop is CASSSGNTIYF. The CDR3 DNA reads as TGTGCCAGCAGCTCTGGAAACACCATATATTTT. This sequence joins TRBV11-2 and TRBJ1-3; D unresolved. The CDR3 length is 11 residues. The germline V gene has CDR1 SGHAT and CDR2 FQNNGV. Trimming removed 4 bases from V and 2 bases from J, with 0 bases in between.

This clone was counted only a few times. This chain links TRBV9 with TRBJ2-7, with 8 bases lining up with TRBD2. CDR1 is SGDLS and CDR2 is YYNGEE in the germline V gene. The V and J ends lost 4 bases and 5 bases, in that order; junction bases with no gene match: 11. This CDR3 comprises 15 residues. CDR3 sequence: CASSPPRGGVNEQYF. In DNA form, the CDR3 reads TGTGCCAGCAGCCCCCCCCGGGGGGGAGTCAACGAGCAGTACTTC.

The CDR3 bases are TGTGCCACCAGCAGAGAGCAGGGGGGCAATCAGCCCCAGCATTTT. Translating it yields CATSREQGGNQPQHF. V is TRBV15 and J is TRBJ1-5, with 7 bases aligning to TRBD1. V lost 0 bases, J lost 2 bases, and 1 base stayed unmatched. The germline CDR1 and CDR2 sequences are LNHNV and YYDKDF (reference sequence). The CDR3 is made up of 15 amino acids.

This clone was counted between two and nine times. This chain joins TRBV7-9 and TRBJ2-7; maybe TRBD2 (6 bases). The V and J ends lost 7 bases and 7 bases respectively, with 23 bases between them. CDR1 SEHNR and CDR2 FQNEAQ come from the germline V gene (reference sequence). The CDR3 loop spans 15 amino acids. The DNA of the CDR3 is TGTGCCAGCACCCCATTGAGCGTGGGGGGAGGTGAGCAGTACTTC. This codes for CASTPLSVGGGEQYF.

The rearrangement uses TRBV7-3 and TRBJ1-6; no clear D gene. V lost 5 bases and J 4 bases, leaving 9 bases between the germline ends. The length of the CDR3 is 14 residues. Germline V gives CDR1 SGHTA, CDR2 FQGTGA. The CDR3 DNA is TGTGCCAGCAGCATGGAGGGTTATAATTCACCCCTCCACTTT. Amino acids: CASSMEGYNSPLHF.

V usage is TRBV7-6 and J usage is TRBJ2-1, with D tentatively TRBD1 (6 bases). CDR3 length: 13 residues. Germline-derived CDR1 and CDR2 are SGHVS and FNYEAQ. V was shortened by 4 bases and J by 7 bases, with 11 bases between the two germline ends. DNA for the CDR3: TGTGCCAGCAGCTATCCAGGGGATAATGAGCAGTTCTTC. Translating gives CASSYPGDNEQFF.

This clone was seen a handful of times. The rearrangement links TRBV7-2 to TRBJ2-3; 9 positions agree with TRBD1. The CDR3 runs to 15 residues. V lost 4 bases and J lost 6; bases outside the gene matches: 8. Germline V gene lookup returns CDR1 SGHTA and CDR2 FQGNSA. Here the CDR3 reads CASSSWTGAADTQYF. CDR3 DNA sequence: TGTGCCAGCAGCTCCTGGACAGGGGCAGCTGATACGCAGTATTTT.

This clone was seen more than once but under ten times. The chain links TRBV30 to TRBJ1-6; 7 bases match TRBD1. The CDR3 is 14 residues long. Germline V lookup: CDR1 GTSNPN, CDR2 SVGIG (reference sequence). Unmatched junction bases numbered 11, after V lost 8 bases and J lost 7 bases. The CDR3 DNA reads TGTGCCGTGCAGGGGGTGGCTGTCAATTCACCCCTCCACTTT. It encodes CAVQGVAVNSPLHF.

The gene calls are TRBV18 and TRBJ2-1; TRBD1 or TRBD2 may be the D gene (5 bases each). Trimming cost V 5 bases and J 3 bases, with 8 bases left between them. The CDR3 extends over 13 amino acids. Germline V CDR1 and CDR2: KGHSH, LQKENI. The CDR3 sequence is CASSGTNYNEQFF. For the CDR3, the DNA is TGTGCCAGCTCAGGGACGAACTACAATGAGCAGTTCTTC.

This chain connects TRBV14 to TRBJ1-2, with D possibly matching TRBD1 (6 bases). This CDR3 spans 15 amino acids. The V end was cut by 4 bases, the J end by 6 bases, with 18 bases between. Germline-derived CDR1 and CDR2 are SGHDN and FVKESK. CDR3: CASSPPGQIENGYTF. The CDR3 DNA sequence: TGTGCCAGCAGCCCCCCCGGACAGATTGAGAATGGCTACACCTTC.

This clone was found a few times. The V call is TRBV27, the J call TRBJ1-5, with D maybe TRBD1 (6 bases). Trimming shortened V by 7 bases and J by 7 bases, and 20 bases separated the two germline ends. The CDR3 spans 15 residues. Germline assignment: CDR1 MNHEY and CDR2 SMNVEV (reference sequence). The CDR3 sequence is CASKNRAGAEQPQHF. The CDR3 DNA sequence: TGTGCCAGCAAGAACCGGGCAGGGGCGGAACAGCCCCAGCATTTT.

The chain has TRBV19 and TRBJ2-7, with D perhaps TRBD2 (6 bases). The CDR3 covers 14 residues. Germline V CDR1 and CDR2: LNHDA, SQIVND (reference sequence). With 5 bases removed from V and 0 bases from J, the gap between germline ends came to 11 bases. CDR3 coding DNA: TGTGCCAGTAGTGGGGGGATTGGCTCCTACGAGCAGTACTTC. This translates into CASSGGIGSYEQYF.

The chain has TRBV6-5 and TRBJ1-1; no clear D. Germline V lookup: CDR1 MNHEY, CDR2 SVGAGI. There are 14 residues in the CDR3. V lost 2 bases and J 0 bases, leaving 7 bases between the germline ends. The CDR3 bases are TGTGCCAGCAGTTACCAGTTAATGAACACTGAAGCTTTCTTT. Its translation is CASSYQLMNTEAFF.

The CDR3 loop reads CASSLGSGQNTGELFF. The CDR3 DNA reads TGTGCCAGCAGCTTAGGTAGCGGGCAGAACACCGGGGAGCTGTTTTTT. V usage is TRBV7-8 and J usage is TRBJ2-2; TRBD2 aligns across 7 bases. V shed 1 base, J shed 1 base, and the junction held 3 bases outside the gene matches. This CDR3 is built from 16 residues. Germline V CDR1 and CDR2: SGHVS, FQNEAQ.

The rearrangement links TRBV9 to TRBJ2-3, with D unresolved. The germline V and J ends were trimmed by 1 base and 2 bases, with 5 bases remaining between them. This CDR3 has 13 amino acids. Germline CDR1 and CDR2: SGDLS and YYNGEE. CDR3 amino acids: CASSVSFTDTQYF. The CDR3 DNA reads as TGTGCCAGCAGCGTAAGTTTCACAGATACGCAGTATTTT.